Listed below are T cell receptor beta chains from one sample, sequenced in a study of shared clonotypes between healthy human individuals. The method was immunoSEQ multiplex PCR; TCRdb's version includes in-frame clones alone and lacks a portion of them. The profile shows 2 million to 3 million clones, more than 90% of them singletons. Specimen: naive CD4+ T cells sorted from blood. The receptors come from a man aged 18 to 29 in good health. Each CDR3 is given with its conserved first and last residue. The D gene is left open where the match is weak. Only part of the rows carry a size: once, few, many, or a class if the clone is expanded.

size: -
D: -
J: TRBJ2-7
V: TRBV7-2
length: 11
CDR3: CASSLNSEQYF
DNA: TGTGCCAGCAGCCTCAACTCCGAGCAGTACTTC

size: -
D: -
J: TRBJ1-1
V: TRBV11-1
length: 15
CDR3: CASSFIVRPNTEAFF
DNA: TGTGCCAGCAGCTTCATCGTACGTCCGAACACTGAAGCTTTCTTT

size: -
D: -
J: TRBJ1-1
V: TRBV19
length: 16
CDR3: CASSIQKGIKGTEAFF
DNA: TGTGCCAGTAGTATACAGAAGGGGATAAAGGGCACTGAAGCTTTCTTT

size: -
D: -
J: TRBJ2-4
V: TRBV7-2
length: 13
CDR3: CASSLAGVSIQYF
DNA: TGTGCCAGCAGCTTAGCTGGGGTTTCCATTCAGTACTTC

size: few
D: -
J: TRBJ1-1
V: TRBV2
length: 13
CDR3: CARLRELNTEAFF
DNA: TGTGCCAGACTCCGGGAGCTAAACACTGAAGCTTTCTTT

size: -
D: -
J: TRBJ2-7
V: TRBV9
length: 12
CDR3: CASSGKRNEQYF
DNA: TGTGCCAGCAGCGGAAAGAGGAACGAGCAGTACTTC

size: -
D: -
J: TRBJ2-7
V: TRBV5-6
length: 12
CDR3: CASSLSSPEQYF
DNA: TGTGCCAGCAGCTTGTCATCCCCCGAGCAGTACTTC

size: -
D: -
J: TRBJ2-3
V: TRBV30
length: 12
CDR3: CAWTSSTDTQYF
DNA: TGTGCCTGGACTTCTAGCACAGATACGCAGTATTTT

size: -
D: TRBD1
J: TRBJ1-3
V: TRBV14
length: 18
CDR3: CASSQALWTGLTGNTIYF
DNA: TGTGCCAGCAGCCAAGCGTTATGGACAGGTCTTACGGGAAACACCATATATTTT

size: -
D: -
J: TRBJ1-5
V: TRBV6-1
length: 13
CDR3: CASSVKGDQPQHF
DNA: TGTGCCAGCAGTGTAAAAGGGGATCAGCCCCAGCATTTT

size: -
D: -
J: TRBJ2-4
V: TRBV30
length: 13
CDR3: CAWREGAKNIQYF
DNA: TGTGCCTGGAGGGAGGGGGCCAAAAACATTCAGTACTTC

size: -
D: -
J: TRBJ2-2
V: TRBV28
length: 15
CDR3: CASSLWNGNTGELFF
DNA: TGTGCCAGCAGTCTATGGAACGGAAACACCGGGGAGCTGTTTTTT

size: -
D: -
J: TRBJ2-7
V: TRBV28
length: 13
CDR3: CASSLDPYYEQYF
DNA: TGTGCCAGCAGTTTAGACCCATACTACGAGCAGTACTTC

size: -
D: -
J: TRBJ2-3
V: TRBV28
length: 10
CDR3: CATYSATQYF
DNA: TGTGCCACCTACTCCGCTACGCAGTATTTT

size: -
D: -
J: TRBJ1-3
V: TRBV15
length: 17
CDR3: CATSRDSVGLGGNTIYF
DNA: TGTGCCACCAGCAGGGACTCGGTGGGGCTTGGTGGAAACACCATATATTTT

size: -
D: -
J: TRBJ1-1
V: TRBV5-1
length: 14
CDR3: CASSLRVRDTEAFF
DNA: TGCGCCAGCAGCTTGAGGGTACGGGACACTGAAGCTTTCTTT

size: -
D: TRBD2
J: TRBJ2-7
V: TRBV10-1
length: 15
CDR3: CASTEGLAGPYEQYF
DNA: TGCGCCAGCACCGAGGGACTAGCGGGACCCTACGAGCAGTACTTC

size: -
D: -
J: TRBJ2-7
V: TRBV6-5
length: 12
CDR3: CASSRGVDEQYF
DNA: TGTGCCAGCAGTCGGGGCGTCGACGAGCAGTACTTC

size: -
D: -
J: TRBJ1-1
V: TRBV5-8
length: 12
CDR3: CASSFGYTEAFF
DNA: TGTGCCAGCAGCTTCGGGTACACTGAAGCTTTCTTT

size: -
D: -
J: TRBJ1-4
V: TRBV28
length: 12
CDR3: CASRTPGGHTDF
DNA: TGTGCCAGCAGAACACCGGGGGGCCATACAGATTTT

size: -
D: -
J: TRBJ2-1
V: TRBV7-2
length: 14
CDR3: CASSSGASYNEQFF
DNA: TGTGCCAGCAGCTCAGGGGCGAGCTACAATGAGCAGTTCTTC

size: -
D: -
J: TRBJ2-1
V: TRBV7-9
length: 15
CDR3: CASSRTGSKNNEQFF
DNA: TGTGCCAGCAGCCGGACGGGGTCTAAAAACAATGAGCAGTTCTTC

size: -
D: -
J: TRBJ2-7
V: TRBV28
length: 12
CDR3: CASSLTRYEQYF
DNA: TGTGCCAGCAGTTTGACAAGGTACGAGCAGTACTTC

size: -
D: -
J: TRBJ1-4
V: TRBV19
length: 15
CDR3: CASSTMSPTNEKLFF
DNA: TGTGCCAGTAGTACCATGTCCCCAACTAATGAAAAACTGTTTTTT

size: -
D: -
J: TRBJ2-5
V: TRBV11-2
length: 18
CDR3: CASSLEGLKAGRGETQYF
DNA: TGTGCCAGCAGCTTAGAGGGGCTTAAGGCAGGGCGTGGGGAGACCCAGTACTTC

size: -
D: TRBD1
J: TRBJ2-7
V: TRBV6-5
length: 14
CDR3: CASSYTGGMVEQYF
DNA: TGTGCCAGCAGTTACACAGGGGGAATGGTCGAGCAGTACTTC

size: -
D: -
J: TRBJ1-2
V: TRBV10-3
length: 13
CDR3: CAISGTGVSGYTF
DNA: TGTGCCATCAGTGGGACGGGGGTTTCTGGCTACACCTTC

size: -
D: TRBD1
J: TRBJ2-2
V: TRBV29-1
length: 14
CDR3: CSAPGQGDTGELFF
DNA: TGCAGCGCGCCGGGACAGGGGGACACTGGGGAGCTGTTTTTT

size: -
D: -
J: TRBJ1-3
V: TRBV6-6
length: 16
CDR3: CASSYSLTVTGNTIYF
DNA: TGTGCCAGCAGTTACTCGCTGACTGTTACGGGAAACACCATATATTTT